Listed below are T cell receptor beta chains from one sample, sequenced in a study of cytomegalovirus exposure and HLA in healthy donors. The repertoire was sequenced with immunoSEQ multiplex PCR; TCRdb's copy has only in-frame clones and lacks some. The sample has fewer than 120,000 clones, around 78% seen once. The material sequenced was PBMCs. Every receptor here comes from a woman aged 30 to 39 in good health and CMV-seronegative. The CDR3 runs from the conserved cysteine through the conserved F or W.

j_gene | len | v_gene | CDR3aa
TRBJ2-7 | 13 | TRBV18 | CASSPLVETGKYF
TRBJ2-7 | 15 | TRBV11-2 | CASSYILRTVNEQYF
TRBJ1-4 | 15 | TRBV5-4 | CASSLASDRGEKLFF
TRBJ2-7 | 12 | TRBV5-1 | CASSRDSYEQYF
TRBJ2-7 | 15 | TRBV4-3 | CASSHAQGASYEQYF
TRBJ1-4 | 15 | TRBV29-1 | CSVELQGAGSEKLFF
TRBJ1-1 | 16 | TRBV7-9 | CASSLVSGSWNTEAFF
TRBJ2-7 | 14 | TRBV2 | CASSEGRFSYEQYF
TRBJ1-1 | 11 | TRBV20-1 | CSSYLNTEAFF
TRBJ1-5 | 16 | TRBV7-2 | CASSLGTGRGNQPQHF
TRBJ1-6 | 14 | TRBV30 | CAWSWQAIGSPLHF
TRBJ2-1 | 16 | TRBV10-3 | CAISESGGSSYNEQFF
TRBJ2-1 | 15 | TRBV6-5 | CASSFFRAPGVEQFF
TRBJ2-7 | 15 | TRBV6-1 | CASSPTGTGINEQYF
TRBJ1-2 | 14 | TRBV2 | CASSEARQDYGYTF
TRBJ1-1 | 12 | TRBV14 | CASSQDTEEAFF
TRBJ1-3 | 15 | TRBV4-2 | CASSQAQGSGNTIYF
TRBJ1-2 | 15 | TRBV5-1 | CASSLAESGLGGYTF
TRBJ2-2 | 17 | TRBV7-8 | CASSAQPGTSSSGELFF
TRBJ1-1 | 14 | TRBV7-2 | CASSSYRGITEAFF
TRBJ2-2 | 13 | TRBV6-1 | CASSRGDTGELFF
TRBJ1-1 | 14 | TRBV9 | CASSVSLGGTEAFF
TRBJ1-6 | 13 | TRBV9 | CASSPGQHSPLHF
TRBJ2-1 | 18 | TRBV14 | CASSQVFVGLAGGIEQFF
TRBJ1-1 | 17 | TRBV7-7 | CASSSSYLRQENTEAFF
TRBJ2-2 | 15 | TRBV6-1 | CATGASGINTGELFF
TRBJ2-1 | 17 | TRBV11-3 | CASSLGSAGGPYNEQFF